This TCR beta chain appears in the sequencing data of a study of tissue T cells after allogeneic stem cell transplantation. Study observations and caveats: Blood and spleen captured only part of the tissue TCR repertoire. Anatomically similar tissues had similar TCR repertoires within each patient. Across patients, clones rarely overlapped, yet motif clusters were shared tissue-specifically.

Specified time point: mouse harvest day 7 after allogeneic transplant. The graft held 10^6 splenic CD5+ T cells and 10^7 T-cell-depleted bone marrow cells. For this clone: Antigen specificity is unknown. Gene names and germline refer to mouse. Coverage ceases 1 residue before the CDR3 finishes, and the germline J gene fills in the end.

The CDR3 length is 14 residues. V dropped 0 bases and J dropped 1 base, with 6 bases sitting between them. Germline CDR1 is SGHSA and CDR2 is FRNQAP. CDR3 sequences, V/J genes, frequencies and template counts came from survey-depth TCRbeta sequencing. Data came from immunoSEQ multiplex PCR; TCRdb stores just in-frame clones and leaves some out. This table has 6,000 or so clones, roughly half appearing once. The sequence derives from a female BALB/c mouse given C57BL/6 T cells with graft-versus-host disease after an allogeneic hematopoietic cell transplant. The sequencing sample was made of gut tissue. The chain uses TRBV16 and TRBJ1-1; no clear D gene. The CDR3 is CASSLEARNTEVFF. CDR3 DNA (partial): TGTGCAAGCAGCTTAGAAGCCAGAAACACAGAAGTCTTC.